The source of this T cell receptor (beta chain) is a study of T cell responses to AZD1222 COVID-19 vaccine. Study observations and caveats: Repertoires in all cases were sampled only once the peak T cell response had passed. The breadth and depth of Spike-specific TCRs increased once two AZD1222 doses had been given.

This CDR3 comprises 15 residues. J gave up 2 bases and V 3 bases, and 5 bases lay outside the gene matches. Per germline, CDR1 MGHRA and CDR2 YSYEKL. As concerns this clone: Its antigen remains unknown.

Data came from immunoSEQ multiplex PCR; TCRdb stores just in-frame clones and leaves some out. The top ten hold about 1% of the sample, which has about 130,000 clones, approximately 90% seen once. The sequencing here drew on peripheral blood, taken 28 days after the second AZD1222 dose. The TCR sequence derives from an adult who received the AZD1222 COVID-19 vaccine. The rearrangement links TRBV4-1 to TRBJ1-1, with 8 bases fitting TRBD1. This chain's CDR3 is CASSHRPGGNTEAFF. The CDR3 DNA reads TGCGCCAGCAGCCATCGTCCAGGGGGCAACACTGAAGCTTTCTTT.